This T cell receptor (beta chain) was identified in a study of blood T cell repertoires in COVID-19. In the study overall: Collection of acute and convalescent COVID-19 samples took place in the United States, Italy and Spain. PBMCs, B-cell-depleted T cells, or T cells were the source of the cDNA or gDNA that made up the material.

Germline V gene sequence: CDR1 GTSNPN, CDR2 SVGIG (reference sequence). J was trimmed by 4 bases and V by 0 bases; bases with no gene match: 0. The CDR3 contains 13 residues. Authors' analysis steps: By means of reference gene primer amplification, nucleated cell counts were estimated. Sequencing used immunoSEQ multiplex PCR; TCRdb keeps in-frame clones, though not all of them. D and trimming come from the DNA, and the V and J calls and clone size come from that table. The sample lists roughly 570,000 clones, about 88% occurring once. It was during active infection that Seattle patients were enrolled and then longitudinally followed. Note on this clone: Other DNA sequences in the sample encode the same CDR3.

Sample: peripheral blood. This sequence originates from a woman aged 45-59 years with COVID-19, enrolled during active disease. The chain has TRBV30 and TRBJ1-5; 7 positions agree with TRBD1. The CDR3 DNA follows: TGTGCCTGGAGTGTGGACAGGAATCAGCCCCAGCATTTT. Translating gives CAWSVDRNQPQHF.